One sample yielded the 15 T cell receptor beta chains listed below, sequenced in a study of early T cells in non-severe SARS-CoV-2 infection. TCRdb re-analysed the 5' RACE reads in MiXCR, keeping a single row per CDR3 protein. The sample has some 70,000 distinct CDR3 sequences, around 9% seen once. Sequenced material: whole blood. The receptors come from an adult who was a healthcare worker with PCR-confirmed SARS-CoV-2 infection or an uninfected control (not recorded which).

This clonotype was detected many times. V and J are TRBV4-1 and TRBJ2-1; D unclear. The CDR3 has 17 residues. Germline CDR1 is MGHRA and CDR2 is YSYEKL. V was pared by 1 base and J by 3 bases, with 16 bases between. CDR3 sequence: CASSQGLGILLYNEQFF. The CDR3 DNA follows: TGCGCCAGCAGCCAAGGTCTTGGGATACTCCTCTACAATGAGCAGTTCTTC.

The chain has TRBV6-2 or TRBV6-3 and TRBJ2-1; 7 nucleotides line up with TRBD2. Trimming cost V 3 bases and J 0 bases; bases outside gene matches: 2. The CDR3 sequence is 15 residues long. Germline loops: CDR1 MNHEY, CDR2 SVGEGT. The CDR3 here is CASSYSGPSYNEQFF. The CDR3 nucleotides are TGTGCCAGCAGTTATAGCGGGCCCTCCTACAATGAGCAGTTCTTC.

The chain uses TRBV14 and TRBJ2-1, with TRBD1 matching 7 bases. Germline loops: CDR1 SGHDN, CDR2 FVKESK. The trim removed 3 bases at V and 2 bases at J, leaving 7 bases unmatched. The CDR3 covers 16 residues. CDR3 bases: TGTGCCAGCAGCCACTGGGGCCAGGGGGCCTACAATGAGCAGTTCTTC. This gives the protein CASSHWGQGAYNEQFF.

This rearrangement joins TRBV20-1 to TRBJ1-6, with TRBD1 as a possible D gene (5 bases). Germline CDR1 is DFQATT and CDR2 is SNEGSKA (reference sequence). The CDR3 length is 15 residues. The V and J ends lost 5 bases and 6 bases respectively, with 17 bases between them. Here the CDR3 reads CSACSMTDANSPLHF. DNA of the CDR3: TGCAGTGCTTGCTCAATGACAGATGCTAATTCACCCCTCCACTTT.

This clonotype was recorded at least ten times. The chain carries TRBV5-8 and TRBJ2-6; unclear D gene. The germline V gene has CDR1 SGHTS and CDR2 YDEGEE. V shed 4 bases and J shed 0 bases, with 8 bases lying between them. The CDR3 covers 15 residues. The chain's CDR3 is CASSLDTSGANVLTF. CDR3 in DNA: TGTGCCAGCAGCCTAGACACCTCTGGGGCCAACGTCCTGACTTTC. Combining the CDR3 with reference TRBV5-8 and TRBJ2-6 gives the whole variable domain EAGVTQSPTHLIKTRGQQATLRCSPISGHTSVYWYQQALGLGLQFLLWYDEGEERNRGNFPPRFSGRQFPNYSSELNVNALELEDSALYLCASSLDTSGANVLTFGAGSRLTVL.

This sequence joins TRBV6-2 or TRBV6-3 and TRBJ1-6, with D perhaps TRBD1 (5 bases). The V and J ends lost 1 base and 9 bases respectively, with 13 bases between them. There are 15 residues in the CDR3. Germline CDR1 is MNHEY and CDR2 is SVGEGT. The CDR3 protein is CASSYLSGRSSPLHF. DNA of the CDR3: TGTGCCAGCAGTTACTTATCAGGGCGGAGTTCACCCCTCCACTTT.

Here the CDR3 DNA reads TGTGCCAGCAGCGGAGGGACATTCTCCTACAATGAGCAGTTCTTC. Its translation is CASSGGTFSYNEQFF. The rearrangement uses TRBV3-1 and TRBJ2-1; D tentatively reads TRBD1 or TRBD2 (6 bases each). V lost 5 bases to trimming and J lost 0 bases, with 11 bases between them. The CDR3 has 15 amino acids. The germline gives CDR1 LGHDT, CDR2 YNNKEL (reference sequence).

This clonotype was seen repeatedly, ten times or more. The rearrangement joins TRBV20-1 to TRBJ2-5; D is perhaps TRBD2 (6 bases). V lost 3 bases, J lost 1 base, and 12 bases lay in between. The CDR3 loop spans 14 amino acids. Germline V CDR1 and CDR2: DFQATT, SNEGSKA (reference sequence). For the CDR3, the DNA is TGCAGTGCTAGCGATAGCGGAGGCCAAGAGACCCAGTACTTC. Its protein product is CSASDSGGQETQYF.

At least ten counts were recorded for this clonotype. The chain combines TRBV5-1 with TRBJ2-3; D may be TRBD2 (6 bases). Trimming took off 2 bases at V and 5 bases at J, with 15 bases between the two ends. CDR3 size: 15 residues. Germline lookup yields CDR1 SGHRS and CDR2 YFSETQ. The CDR3 DNA reads TGCGCCAGCAGCTTTCAACTAGCCGGAGAAGATACGCAGTATTTT. As protein: CASSFQLAGEDTQYF.

This clonotype was seen repeatedly, ten times or more. The rearrangement links TRBV5-5 to TRBJ2-1; D may correspond to TRBD1 or TRBD2 (5 bases each). V lost 4 bases and J 0 bases, leaving 11 bases between the germline ends. Germline V gene data show CDR1 as SGHKS and CDR2 as YYEKEE (reference sequence). This CDR3 is built from 15 residues. CDR3 residues: CASSPRDDSYNEQFF. In DNA, the CDR3 is TGTGCCAGCAGCCCCCGGGACGACTCCTACAATGAGCAGTTCTTC. The full variable domain, its missing parts supplied by reference TRBV5-5 and TRBJ2-1, is DAGVTQSPTHLIKTRGQQVTLRCSPISGHKSVSWYQQVLGQGPQFIFQYYEKEERGRGNFPDRFSARQFPNYSSELNVNALLLGDSALYLCASSPRDDSYNEQFFGPGTRLTVL.

The chain uses TRBV20-1 and TRBJ2-7, with 10 bases identical to TRBD1. Germline V gene data show CDR1 as DFQATT and CDR2 as SNEGSKA (reference sequence). V shed 7 bases and J 4 bases; nucleotides not matched to a gene: 7. The CDR3 extends over 13 amino acids. CDR3 in DNA: TGCAGTGTAAGACAGGGGGCGGGGTACGAGCAGTACTTC. Encoded protein: CSVRQGAGYEQYF.

V usage is TRBV11-2 and J usage is TRBJ2-7; tentative D call: TRBD2 (6 bases). Germline values: CDR1 SGHAT, CDR2 FQNNGV. The CDR3 is made up of 16 amino acids. The V gene lost 1 base and the J gene lost 5 bases, with 18 bases spanning the gap. The CDR3 DNA reads TGTGCCAGCAGCTTAGGGGGAGAGGGAGGAACCCACGAGCAGTACTTC. This encodes CASSLGGEGGTHEQYF.

This clonotype was seen ten or more times. The chain uses TRBV10-3 and TRBJ2-3; 11 bases are a match to TRBD2. CDR3 length: 16 amino acids. V gave up 3 bases and J gave up 2 bases; unmatched junction bases: 4. The germline V gene has CDR1 ENHRY and CDR2 SYGVKD. The CDR3 DNA sequence: TGTGCCATCAGTGAAGGGACTAGCGGAGACACAGATACGCAGTATTTT. It is translated as CAISEGTSGDTDTQYF.

The V gene is TRBV19, the J gene TRBJ2-2; D is unclear. Germline V CDR1 and CDR2: LNHDA, SQIVND (reference sequence). This CDR3 is built from 14 residues. Trimming took 3 bases from V and 5 from J, leaving 10 bases between them. DNA of the CDR3: TGTGCCAGTAGTATGGTCCGGGCTACCGGGGAGCTGTTTTTT. This translates into CASSMVRATGELFF.

This clonotype appeared once. The rearrangement links TRBV18 to TRBJ1-1; tentative D call: TRBD1 (5 bases). This CDR3 is built from 16 residues. Germline assignment: CDR1 KGHSH and CDR2 LQKENI. V dropped 3 bases and J dropped 0 bases, with 14 bases sitting between them. The CDR3, as DNA: TGTGCCAGCTCACCGAATCCCGGGGGAGTGAACACTGAAGCTTTCTTT. The encoded protein is CASSPNPGGVNTEAFF.